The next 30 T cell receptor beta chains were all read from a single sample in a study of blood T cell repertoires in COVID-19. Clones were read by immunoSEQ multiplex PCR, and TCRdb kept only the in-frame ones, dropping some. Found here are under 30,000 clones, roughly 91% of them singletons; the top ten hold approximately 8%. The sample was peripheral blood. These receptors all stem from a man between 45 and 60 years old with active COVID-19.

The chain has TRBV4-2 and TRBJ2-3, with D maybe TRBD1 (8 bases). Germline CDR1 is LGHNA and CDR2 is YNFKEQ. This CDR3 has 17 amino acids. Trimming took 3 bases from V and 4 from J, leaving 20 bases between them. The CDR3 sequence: CASSQSSRTGRADTQYF. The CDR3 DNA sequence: TGTGCCAGCAGCCAGTCCTCCAGGACAGGGAGGGCAGATACGCAGTATTTT.

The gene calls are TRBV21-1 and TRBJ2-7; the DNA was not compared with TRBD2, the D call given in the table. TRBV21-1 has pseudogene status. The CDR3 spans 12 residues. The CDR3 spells CARRLANYEQYV. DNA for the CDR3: TGTGCCAGGCGACTAGCTAACTACGAGCAGTACGTC.

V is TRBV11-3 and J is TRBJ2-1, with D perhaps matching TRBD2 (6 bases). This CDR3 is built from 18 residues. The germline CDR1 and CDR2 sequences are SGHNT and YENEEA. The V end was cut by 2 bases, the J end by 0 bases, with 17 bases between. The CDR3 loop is CASSLSGVLGSSYNEQFF. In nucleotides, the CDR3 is TGTGCCAGCAGCTTATCGGGGGTACTAGGGAGCTCCTACAATGAGCAGTTCTTC.

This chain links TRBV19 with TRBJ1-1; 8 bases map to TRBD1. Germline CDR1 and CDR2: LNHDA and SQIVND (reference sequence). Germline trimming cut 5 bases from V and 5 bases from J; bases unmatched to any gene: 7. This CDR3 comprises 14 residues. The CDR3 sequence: CASSFGQGRTEAFF. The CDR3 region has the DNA TGTGCCAGTAGTTTCGGACAGGGCAGGACTGAAGCTTTCTTT.

The CDR3 protein is CASGGGGGELFF. For the CDR3, the DNA is TGTGCCAGCGGCGGGGGGGGCGGAGAGCTGTTTTTT. The chain uses TRBV6-5 and TRBJ2-2; 9 bases map to TRBD2. Looked up from germline, CDR1 is MNHEY and CDR2 is SVGAGI. CDR3 length equals 12 residues. V lost 8 bases to trimming and J lost 11 bases; unmatched junction nucleotides: 6.

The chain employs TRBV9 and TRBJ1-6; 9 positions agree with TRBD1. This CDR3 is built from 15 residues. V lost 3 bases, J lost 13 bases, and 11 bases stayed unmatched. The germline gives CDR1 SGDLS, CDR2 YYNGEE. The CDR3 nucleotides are TGTGCCAGCAGCGCCTCACTCGGACAGGGGACTCCCCTCCACTTT. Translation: CASSASLGQGTPLHF.

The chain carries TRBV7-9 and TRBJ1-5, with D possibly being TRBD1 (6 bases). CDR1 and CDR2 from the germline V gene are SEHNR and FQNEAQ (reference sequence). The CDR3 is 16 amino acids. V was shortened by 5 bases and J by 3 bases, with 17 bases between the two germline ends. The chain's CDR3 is CASSLGSQGINQPQHF. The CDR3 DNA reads TGTGCCAGCAGCCTAGGATCCCAGGGGATCAATCAGCCCCAGCATTTT.

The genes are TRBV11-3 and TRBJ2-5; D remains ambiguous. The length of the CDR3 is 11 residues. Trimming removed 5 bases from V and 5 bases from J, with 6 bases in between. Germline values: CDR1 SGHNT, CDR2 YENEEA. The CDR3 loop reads CASSAHETQYF. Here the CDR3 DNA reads TGTGCCAGCAGCGCACATGAGACCCAGTACTTC.

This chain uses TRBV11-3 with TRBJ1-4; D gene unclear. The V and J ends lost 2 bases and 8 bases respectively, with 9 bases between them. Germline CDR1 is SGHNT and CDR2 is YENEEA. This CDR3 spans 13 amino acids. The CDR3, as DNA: TGTGCCAGCAGCTTAAGGTCAGGAGAAAAACTGTTTTTT. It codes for CASSLRSGEKLFF.

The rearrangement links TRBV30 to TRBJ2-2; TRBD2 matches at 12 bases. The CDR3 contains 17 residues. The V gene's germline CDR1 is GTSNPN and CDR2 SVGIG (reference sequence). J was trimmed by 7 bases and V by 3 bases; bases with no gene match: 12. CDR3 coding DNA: TGTGCCTGGAGCCTTGACCTTCTAGCGGGAGGGTACGGGGAGCTGTTTTTT. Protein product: CAWSLDLLAGGYGELFF.

The CDR3 DNA follows: TGTGCCAGCAGGGGGCTTAACTATGGCTACACCTTC. Translating it yields CASRGLNYGYTF. This chain links TRBV25-1 with TRBJ1-2; possibly TRBD1 for D (5 bases). Germline V gene sequence: CDR1 MGHDK, CDR2 SYGVNS. V lost 6 bases, J lost 1 base, and 6 bases lay in between. The CDR3 loop spans 12 amino acids.

The CDR3 sequence is CATSDRDRPFNYGYTF. The CDR3 nucleotides read TGTGCCACCAGTGATCGTGACAGACCTTTTAACTATGGCTACACCTTC. The genes are TRBV24-1 and TRBJ1-2; the D gene is possibly TRBD1 (5 bases). V was cut by 3 bases and J by 1 base, with 14 bases left in between. Germline V gene lookup returns CDR1 KGHDR and CDR2 SFDVKD. The CDR3 totals 16 residues.

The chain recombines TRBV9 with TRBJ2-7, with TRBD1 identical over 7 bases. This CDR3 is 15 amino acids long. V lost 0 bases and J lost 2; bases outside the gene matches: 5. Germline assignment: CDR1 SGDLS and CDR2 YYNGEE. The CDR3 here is CASSVGAGGTYEQYF. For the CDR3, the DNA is TGTGCCAGCAGCGTAGGGGCAGGGGGAACCTACGAGCAGTACTTC. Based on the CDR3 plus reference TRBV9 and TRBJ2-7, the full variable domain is DSGVTQTPKHLITATGQRVTLRCSPRSGDLSVYWYQQSLDQGLQFLIQYYNGEERAKGNILERFSAQQFPDLHSELNLSSLELGDSALYFCASSVGAGGTYEQYFGPGTRLTVT.

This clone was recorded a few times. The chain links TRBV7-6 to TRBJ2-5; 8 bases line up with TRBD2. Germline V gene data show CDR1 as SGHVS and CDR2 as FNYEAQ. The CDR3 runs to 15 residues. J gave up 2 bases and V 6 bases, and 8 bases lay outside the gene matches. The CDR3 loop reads CASRGYGLAQETQYF. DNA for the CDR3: TGTGCCAGCAGGGGCTATGGACTAGCACAAGAGACCCAGTACTTC.

The CDR3 reads CASSVEGSLYGYTF. The CDR3 DNA reads as TGTGCCAGCAGCGTAGAGGGGTCGCTCTATGGCTACACCTTC. The genes are TRBV9 and TRBJ1-2, with a weak D call TRBD1 (5 bases). V shed 0 bases and J shed 4 bases, with 10 bases lying between them. CDR3 size: 14 residues. Germline V lookup: CDR1 SGDLS, CDR2 YYNGEE.

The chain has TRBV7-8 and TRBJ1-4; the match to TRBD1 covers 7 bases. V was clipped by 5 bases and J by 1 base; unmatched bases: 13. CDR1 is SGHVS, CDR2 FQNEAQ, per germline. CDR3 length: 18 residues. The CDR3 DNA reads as TGTGCCAGCAGCCGACAAATGCGACAGGGAGGAACTAATGAAAAACTGTTTTTT. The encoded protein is CASSRQMRQGGTNEKLFF.

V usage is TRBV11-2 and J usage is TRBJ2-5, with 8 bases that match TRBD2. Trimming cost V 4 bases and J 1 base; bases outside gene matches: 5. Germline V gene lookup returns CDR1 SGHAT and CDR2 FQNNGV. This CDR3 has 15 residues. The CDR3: CASSSLAGIQETQYF. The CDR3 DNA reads TGTGCCAGCAGCTCTCTAGCGGGCATCCAAGAGACCCAGTACTTC. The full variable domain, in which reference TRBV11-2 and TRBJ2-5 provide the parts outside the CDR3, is EAGVAQSPRYKIIEKRQSVAFWCNPISGHATLYWYQQILGQGPKLLIQFQNNGVVDDSQLPKDRFSAERLKGVDSTLKIQPAKLEDSAVYLCASSSLAGIQETQYFGPGTRLLVL.

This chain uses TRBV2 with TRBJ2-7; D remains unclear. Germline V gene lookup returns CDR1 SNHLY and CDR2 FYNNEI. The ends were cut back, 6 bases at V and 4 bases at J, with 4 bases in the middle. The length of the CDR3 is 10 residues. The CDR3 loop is CASRHYEQYF. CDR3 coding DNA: TGTGCCAGCAGACATTACGAGCAGTACTTC. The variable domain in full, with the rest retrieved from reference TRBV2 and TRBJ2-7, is EPEVTQTPSHQVTQMGQEVILRCVPISNHLYFYWYRQILGQKVEFLVSFYNNEISEKSEIFDDQFSVERPDGSNFTLKIRSTKLEDSAMYFCASRHYEQYFGPGTRLTVT.

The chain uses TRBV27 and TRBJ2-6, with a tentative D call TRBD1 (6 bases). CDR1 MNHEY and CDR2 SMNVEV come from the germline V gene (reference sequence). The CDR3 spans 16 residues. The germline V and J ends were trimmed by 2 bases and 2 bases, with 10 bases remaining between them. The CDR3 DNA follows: TGTGCCAGCAGTTTAGTGGGGGCGGCTGGGGCCAACGTCCTGACTTTC. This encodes CASSLVGAAGANVLTF.

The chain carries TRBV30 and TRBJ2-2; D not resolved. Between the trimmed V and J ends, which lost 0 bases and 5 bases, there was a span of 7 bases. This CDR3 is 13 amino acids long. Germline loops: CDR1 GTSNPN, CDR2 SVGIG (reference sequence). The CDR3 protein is CAWSVEQTGELFF. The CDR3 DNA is TGTGCCTGGAGTGTTGAACAGACCGGGGAGCTGTTTTTT.

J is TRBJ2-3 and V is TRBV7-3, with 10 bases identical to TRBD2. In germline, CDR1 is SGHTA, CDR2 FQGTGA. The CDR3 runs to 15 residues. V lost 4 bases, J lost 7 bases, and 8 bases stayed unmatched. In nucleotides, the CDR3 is TGTGCCAGCAGCTCTCGGGGGACTAGCGACAATACGCAGTATTTT. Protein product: CASSSRGTSDNTQYF. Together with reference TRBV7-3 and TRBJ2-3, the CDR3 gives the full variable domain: GAGVSQTPSNKVTEKGKYVELRCDPISGHTALYWYRQSLGQGPEFLIYFQGTGAADDSGLPNDRFFAVRPEGSVSTLKIQRTERGDSAVYLCASSSRGTSDNTQYFGPGTRLTVL.

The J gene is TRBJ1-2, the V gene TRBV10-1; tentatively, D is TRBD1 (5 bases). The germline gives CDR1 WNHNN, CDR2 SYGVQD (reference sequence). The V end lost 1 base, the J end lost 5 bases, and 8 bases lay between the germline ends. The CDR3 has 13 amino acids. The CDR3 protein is CASSEYRNYGYTF. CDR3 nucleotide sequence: TGCGCCAGCAGTGAGTACAGGAATTATGGCTACACCTTC.

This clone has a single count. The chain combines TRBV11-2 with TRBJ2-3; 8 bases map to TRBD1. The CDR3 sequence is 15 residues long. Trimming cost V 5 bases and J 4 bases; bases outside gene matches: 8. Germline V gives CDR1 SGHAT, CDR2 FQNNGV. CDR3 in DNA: TGTGCCAGCAGCCAAGACAGGGGAGTTGCAGATACGCAGTATTTT. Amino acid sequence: CASSQDRGVADTQYF. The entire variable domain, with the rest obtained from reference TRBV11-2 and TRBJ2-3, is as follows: EAGVAQSPRYKIIEKRQSVAFWCNPISGHATLYWYQQILGQGPKLLIQFQNNGVVDDSQLPKDRFSAERLKGVDSTLKIQPAKLEDSAVYLCASSQDRGVADTQYFGPGTRLTVL.

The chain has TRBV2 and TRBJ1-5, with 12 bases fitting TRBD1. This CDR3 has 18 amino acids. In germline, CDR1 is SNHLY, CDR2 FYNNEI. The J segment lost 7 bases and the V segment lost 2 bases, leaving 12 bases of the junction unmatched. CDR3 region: CASSEPKAGQGAKQPQHF. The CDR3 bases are TGTGCCAGCAGTGAACCAAAAGCGGGACAGGGGGCTAAGCAGCCCCAGCATTTT.

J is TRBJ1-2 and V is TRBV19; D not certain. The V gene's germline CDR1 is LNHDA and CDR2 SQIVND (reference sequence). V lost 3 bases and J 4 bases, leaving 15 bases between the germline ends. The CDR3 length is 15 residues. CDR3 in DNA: TGTGCCAGTAGTATGGCCACCCCAGGTGCCTATGGCTACACCTTC. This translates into CASSMATPGAYGYTF.

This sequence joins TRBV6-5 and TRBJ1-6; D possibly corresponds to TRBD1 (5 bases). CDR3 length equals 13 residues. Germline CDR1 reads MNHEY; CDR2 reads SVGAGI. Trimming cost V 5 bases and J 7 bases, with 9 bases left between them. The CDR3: CASSPRQNSPLHF. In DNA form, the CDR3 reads TGTGCCAGCAGTCCCAGACAGAATTCACCCCTCCACTTT.

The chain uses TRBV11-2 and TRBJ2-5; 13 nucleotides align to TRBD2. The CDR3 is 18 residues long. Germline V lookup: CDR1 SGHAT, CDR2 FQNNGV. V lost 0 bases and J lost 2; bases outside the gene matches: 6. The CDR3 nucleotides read TGTGCCAGCAGCTTAGATCTTGGACTAGCGGGGGAACAAGAGACCCAGTACTTC. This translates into CASSLDLGLAGEQETQYF.

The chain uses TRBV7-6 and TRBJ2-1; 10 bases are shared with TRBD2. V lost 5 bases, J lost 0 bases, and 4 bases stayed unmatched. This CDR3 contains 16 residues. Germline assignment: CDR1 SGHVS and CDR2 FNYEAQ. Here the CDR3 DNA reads TGTGCCAGCAGCCCACTAGCGGGGTTCTCCTACAATGAGCAGTTCTTC. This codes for CASSPLAGFSYNEQFF.

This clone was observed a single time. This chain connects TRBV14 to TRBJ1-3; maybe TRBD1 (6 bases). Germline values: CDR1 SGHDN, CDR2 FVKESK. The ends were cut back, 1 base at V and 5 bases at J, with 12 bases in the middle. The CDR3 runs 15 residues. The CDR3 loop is CASSQGQGRRNTIYF. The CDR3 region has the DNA TGTGCCAGCAGCCAAGGTCAGGGGAGAAGAAACACCATATATTTT.

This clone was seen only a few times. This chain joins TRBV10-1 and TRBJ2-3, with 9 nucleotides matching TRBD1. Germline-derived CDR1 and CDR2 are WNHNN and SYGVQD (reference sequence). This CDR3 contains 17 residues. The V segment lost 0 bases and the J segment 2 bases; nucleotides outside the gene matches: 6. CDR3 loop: CASSESGGTGYTDTQYF. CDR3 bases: TGCGCCAGCAGTGAGTCGGGAGGGACAGGGTACACAGATACGCAGTATTTT.